This TCR beta chain originates from a study of cytomegalovirus exposure and HLA in healthy donors. Whole-study findings and limits: An analysis was carried out later, and it reportedly showed fewer N-insertions in an Asian-associated ancestry cluster than the approximately 680-donor mean. Reportedly, cytomegalovirus status was diagnosed with high sensitivity and specificity. Across donors, sequencing depth was assumed by presence/absence analyses to be roughly uniform.

Germline V CDR1 and CDR2: MGHRA, YSYEKL. Trimming cost V 4 bases and J 5 bases; bases outside gene matches: 3. The CDR3 loop spans 14 amino acids. Of note for this clone: As yet, its antigen is unknown.

With 60 Vbeta and 13 Jbeta primers, the PCR was carried out. Clones were sequenced by immunoSEQ multiplex PCR, and TCRdb holds only the in-frame ones, with some missing. The sample holds some 200,000 clones, about 84% seen once. Sequenced input: PBMCs. The V gene is TRBV4-1, the J gene TRBJ2-1, with 9 nucleotides matching TRBD2. The sequence derives from a man in his fifties in good health and CMV-seronegative. CDR3 coding DNA: TGCGCCAGCAGCCCTAGCGGGGCTCACAATGAGCAGTTCTTC. Protein product: CASSPSGAHNEQFF.